These 9 T cell receptor beta chains came from one sample sequenced in a study of T cell responses to AZD1222 COVID-19 vaccine. TCRdb's copy holds only in-frame clones and misses some; the assay was immunoSEQ multiplex PCR. The sample contains around 81,000 clones, roughly 85% of which appear only once. Material: peripheral blood, obtained on day 0 of AZD1222 vaccination. These receptors all come from an adult in good health.

The chain has TRBV7-9 and TRBJ1-5; D gene uncertain. The CDR3 contains 15 residues. Germline CDR1 reads SEHNR; CDR2 reads FQNEAQ (reference sequence). Trimming left V 3 bases short and J 0 bases short, with 9 bases between. The CDR3 is CASSFGPNSNQPQHF. The CDR3 DNA reads TGTGCCAGCAGCTTTGGCCCTAATAGCAATCAGCCCCAGCATTTT.

This clone was detected once. The chain carries TRBV10-3 and TRBJ2-3, with 7 positions matching TRBD1. After removal of 4 bases from V and 0 bases from J, the junction contained 16 bases not matched to a gene. The germline V gene encodes CDR1 ENHRY and CDR2 SYGVKD. The CDR3 runs 19 residues. The CDR3 nucleotides are TGTGCCATCAGTGGACAGGGCCACCGGAACGGGGTGAGCACAGATACGCAGTATTTT. Encoded protein: CAISGQGHRNGVSTDTQYF.

This clone has just one count. The chain couples TRBV5-8 to TRBJ1-5; the match to TRBD1 covers 12 bases. This CDR3 spans 18 amino acids. The germline V gene encodes CDR1 SGHTS and CDR2 YDEGEE. The V gene end was trimmed by 5 bases and the J gene end by 1 base; junction bases not matched to a gene: 10. CDR3 region: CASRPGTGGIRSNQPQHF. CDR3 DNA sequence: TGTGCCAGCAGGCCCGGGACAGGGGGCATCAGGAGCAATCAGCCCCAGCATTTT.

The V gene is TRBV4-1, the J gene TRBJ1-2, with 8 bases that match TRBD1. The CDR3 length is 15 residues. Per germline, CDR1 MGHRA and CDR2 YSYEKL. Trimming cost V 5 bases and J 1 base; bases outside gene matches: 6. The CDR3, as DNA: TGCGCCAGCAGCAAGCCCGACAGGGGTAACTATGGCTACACCTTC. Translating it yields CASSKPDRGNYGYTF.

This chain joins TRBV5-1 and TRBJ1-6; D is unclear. CDR3 length: 14 residues. Germline values: CDR1 SGHRS, CDR2 YFSETQ. V lost 0 bases and J 8 bases, leaving 9 bases between the germline ends. This CDR3 is CASSLDPGDSPLHF. The CDR3 DNA sequence: TGCGCCAGCAGCTTGGATCCAGGAGATTCACCCCTCCACTTT.

This clone showed up just once. This rearrangement joins TRBV4-3 to TRBJ2-3; 8 nucleotides agree with TRBD1. The germline V gene encodes CDR1 LGHNA and CDR2 YSLEER. The ends lost 4 bases at V and 0 bases at J; junction bases unmatched: 3. This CDR3 has 15 residues. CDR3 DNA sequence: TGCGCCAGCAGCCCGGGGACAGGTAGCACAGATACGCAGTATTTT. This sequence encodes CASSPGTGSTDTQYF.

This clone has a handful of counts. The chain couples TRBV12-5 to TRBJ1-1; D possibly corresponds to TRBD1 (6 bases). Trimming cost V 0 bases and J 4 bases, with 9 bases left between them. There are 14 residues in the CDR3. Germline CDR1 LGHNT, CDR2 FRNRAP. This CDR3 is CASGLVGGATEAFF. CDR3 sequence (DNA): TGTGCTAGTGGTTTGGTAGGGGGGGCCACTGAAGCTTTCTTT.

This clone was observed a single time. The CDR3 here is CASSQVKNRQGPYNEQFF. The CDR3 DNA sequence: TGCGCCAGCAGCCAGGTGAAGAATCGGCAGGGCCCCTACAATGAGCAGTTCTTC. V usage is TRBV4-1 and J usage is TRBJ2-1, with D tentatively TRBD1 (5 bases). V was clipped by 3 bases and J by 2 bases, with 20 bases between them. This CDR3 is built from 18 residues. Germline CDR1 and CDR2: MGHRA and YSYEKL.

This clone was observed a few times. V gene TRBV6-5 combines with J gene TRBJ1-5; D might be TRBD1 (5 bases). The V gene's germline CDR1 is MNHEY and CDR2 SVGAGI. Between the trimmed V and J ends, which lost 6 bases and 3 bases, there was a span of 12 bases. The CDR3 has 14 residues. The CDR3: CASRGPLFNQPQHF. Written as DNA, the CDR3 is TGTGCCAGCAGGGGGCCGCTATTCAATCAGCCCCAGCATTTT.